Sequencing of this T cell receptor (beta chain) was carried out in a study of control samples from healthy donors and cancer patients. Profiling relied on immunoSEQ multiplex PCR, and the TCRdb table lists in-frame clones only, not all of them. The sample has 85,000 to 90,000 clones, approximately 86% seen once. Germline V gives CDR1 KGHDR, CDR2 SFDVKD. V shed 4 bases and J shed 3 bases, with 12 bases lying between them. CDR3 length equals 15 residues. The sequencing input was blood. This TCR derives from a man aged 30-40 years in good health. The chain joins TRBV24-1 to TRBJ2-1, with D maybe TRBD2 (7 bases). DNA of the CDR3: TGTGCCACCAGTGAAGGAGCGGGACACTACAATGAGCAGTTCTTC. Translation gives CATSEGAGHYNEQFF.